These 28 T cell receptor beta chains were all obtained from the same sample, sequenced in a study of blood T cell repertoires in COVID-19. The data were produced by immunoSEQ multiplex PCR, yet TCRdb's version contains in-frame clones alone and is incomplete. The sample holds about 52,000 clones; approximately 84% are singletons and the top ten take about 15%. The sample comprised peripheral blood. The origin of the receptors is a human donor with active COVID-19. The donor label of this sample is uncertain.

The chain employs TRBV3-1 (or the pseudogene TRBV3-2) and TRBJ2-2; the D gene is possibly TRBD1 (5 bases). The V and J ends lost 4 bases and 2 bases respectively, with 8 bases between them. Germline CDR1 LGHDT, CDR2 YNNKEL (reference sequence). The CDR3 totals 14 residues. This CDR3 is CASSPRVNTGELFF. As DNA, the CDR3 is TGTGCCAGCAGCCCCAGGGTCAACACCGGGGAGCTGTTTTTT.

The chain links TRBV6-4 to TRBJ2-1, with 12 bases aligning to TRBD2. The trim removed 6 bases at V and 8 bases at J, leaving 8 bases unmatched. The CDR3 is made up of 15 amino acids. Germline V gene data show CDR1 as MRHNA and CDR2 as SNTAGT. DNA of the CDR3: TGTGCCAGCAGGCGCCTAGCGGGGGGGCCCGATGAGCAGTTCTTC. Residues: CASRRLAGGPDEQFF.

The chain joins TRBV2 to TRBJ1-2; D is possibly TRBD1 (5 bases). The CDR3 has 13 amino acids. The V and J ends lost 6 bases and 4 bases respectively, with 12 bases between them. Per germline, CDR1 SNHLY and CDR2 FYNNEI. This CDR3 is CASREGLVYGYTF. As DNA, the CDR3 is TGTGCCAGCAGGGAGGGACTCGTCTATGGCTACACCTTC.

This chain connects TRBV7-3 to TRBJ2-5, with a tentative D call TRBD2 (6 bases). Germline V gene data show CDR1 as SGHTA and CDR2 as FQGTGA. This CDR3 comprises 15 residues. V lost 9 bases, J lost 2 bases, and 19 bases lay in between. CDR3: CASSDGGAAQETQYF. For the CDR3, the DNA is TGTGCCAGTAGCGATGGCGGGGCCGCGCAAGAGACCCAGTACTTC.

This clone was observed many times. The chain couples TRBV7-2 to TRBJ1-5; D possibly corresponds to TRBD1 (5 bases). The germline V and J ends were trimmed by 5 bases and 2 bases, with 13 bases remaining between them. The germline gives CDR1 SGHTA, CDR2 FQGNSA. This CDR3 contains 15 residues. Written as DNA, the CDR3 is TGTGCCAGCAGCGGGGGGGACGTGGGCAATCAGCCCCAGCATTTT. Translated, it gives CASSGGDVGNQPQHF.

V usage is TRBV5-1 and J usage is TRBJ1-6; 10 nucleotides agree with TRBD1. This CDR3 has 15 residues. Germline V lookup: CDR1 SGHRS, CDR2 YFSETQ. With V trimmed by 7 bases and J by 9 bases, 10 bases remained unmatched. DNA of the CDR3: TGCGCCAGCCGGAACCGGACAGGGGGGTTTTCACCCCTCCACTTT. Protein sequence: CASRNRTGGFSPLHF. The variable domain in full, with the rest retrieved from reference TRBV5-1 and TRBJ1-6, is KAGVTQTPRYLIKTRGQQVTLSCSPISGHRSVSWYQQTPGQGLQFLFEYFSETQRNKGNFPGRFSGRQFSNSRSEMNVSTLELGDSALYLCASRNRTGGFSPLHFGNGTRLTVT.

The chain uses TRBV11-2 and TRBJ2-3, with 8 bases fitting TRBD2. V shed 4 bases, J shed 3 bases, and the junction held 3 bases outside the gene matches. This CDR3 spans 14 amino acids. The germline gives CDR1 SGHAT, CDR2 FQNNGV. This CDR3 reads CASSSGLVTDTQYF. CDR3 bases: TGTGCCAGCAGCTCGGGACTAGTAACAGATACGCAGTATTTT.

The chain's CDR3 is CASSVVPRGPYEQYF. CDR3 sequence (DNA): TGTGCCAGCAGCGTAGTCCCCAGGGGCCCCTACGAGCAGTACTTC. The J gene is TRBJ2-7, the V gene TRBV9; D might be TRBD1 (6 bases). CDR1 is SGDLS and CDR2 is YYNGEE in the germline V gene. Deletions cut 0 bases from V and 2 bases from J, with 12 bases between. The length of the CDR3 is 15 residues.

This chain links TRBV25-1 with TRBJ1-3; no firm D call. Germline loops: CDR1 MGHDK, CDR2 SYGVNS. The CDR3 consists of 17 residues. V dropped 0 bases and J dropped 0 bases, with 12 bases sitting between them. The DNA for the CDR3 is TGTGCCAGCAGTGAATATCACTGGACTAGCTCTGGAAACACCATATATTTT. This sequence encodes CASSEYHWTSSGNTIYF.

There are a few counts of this clone. The chain joins TRBV5-6 to TRBJ1-2, with TRBD1 matching 7 bases. There are 13 residues in the CDR3. Germline CDR1 SGHDT, CDR2 YYEEEE. V lost 5 bases and J lost 2; bases outside the gene matches: 3. CDR3 sequence reads: CASSSRGNYGYTF. CDR3 DNA: TGTGCCAGCAGTTCCAGGGGGAACTATGGCTACACCTTC.

V is TRBV19 and J is TRBJ2-2; D is possibly TRBD2 (6 bases). Trimming removed 5 bases at V and 2 bases at J, with 15 bases between. The CDR3 contains 16 residues. CDR1 is LNHDA and CDR2 is SQIVND in the germline V gene (reference sequence). Written as DNA, the CDR3 is TGTGCCAGTAGTCTGAGGCTAGCGATCAACACCGGGGAGCTGTTTTTT. This gives the protein CASSLRLAINTGELFF. Combining the CDR3 with reference TRBV19 and TRBJ2-2 gives the whole variable domain DGGITQSPKYLFRKEGQNVTLSCEQNLNHDAMYWYRQDPGQGLRLIYYSQIVNDFQKGDIAEGYSVSREKKESFPLTVTSAQKNPTAFYLCASSLRLAINTGELFFGEGSRLTVL.

This clone was detected once. The rearrangement joins TRBV6-2 or TRBV6-3 to TRBJ1-2; D remains ambiguous. V was clipped by 4 bases and J by 7 bases, with 25 bases between them. This CDR3 spans 17 amino acids. The germline CDR1 and CDR2 sequences are MNHEY and SVGEGT. CDR3 residues: CASSSAGWRDTYPGYTF. DNA of the CDR3: TGTGCCAGCAGTTCGGCGGGGTGGAGGGATACCTATCCTGGCTACACCTTC.

This chain uses TRBV18 with TRBJ2-1; TRBD1 matches 7 bases. The CDR3 has 19 amino acids. V shed 2 bases, J shed 5 bases, and the junction held 18 bases outside the gene matches. Germline V gene lookup returns CDR1 KGHSH and CDR2 LQKENI. The CDR3 is CASSPTRQRGQIGNNEQFF. CDR3 coding DNA: TGTGCCAGCTCACCAACCCGCCAGAGGGGGCAAATAGGAAACAATGAGCAGTTCTTC.

The chain links TRBV19 to TRBJ2-3, with a possible D match to TRBD2 (5 bases). V was pared by 4 bases and J by 1 base, with 15 bases between. There are 16 residues in the CDR3. Germline CDR1 and CDR2: LNHDA and SQIVND (reference sequence). This CDR3 reads CASSTREGFGTDTQYF. CDR3 DNA: TGTGCCAGTAGTACCCGAGAGGGTTTCGGCACAGATACGCAGTATTTT.

The V gene is TRBV15, the J gene TRBJ1-3; 9 nucleotides align to TRBD1. The junction had 4 bases not matched to a gene; V was cut back by 1 base and J by 0 bases. Germline V gene data show CDR1 as LNHNV and CDR2 as YYDKDF (reference sequence). The CDR3 has 17 residues. The CDR3 spells CATSRAPGQGSGNTIYF. CDR3 bases: TGTGCCACCAGCAGAGCCCCGGGACAGGGCTCTGGAAACACCATATATTTT.

The CDR3 sequence: CASSHEVGRGNQPQHF. CDR3 sequence (DNA): TGTGCCAGCAGTCACGAGGTGGGGCGCGGCAATCAGCCCCAGCATTTT. This chain links TRBV28 with TRBJ1-5, with TRBD1 as a possible D gene (5 bases). The germline CDR1 and CDR2 sequences are MDHEN and SYDVKM. V was clipped by 5 bases and J by 2 bases, with 16 bases between them. CDR3 length: 16 amino acids.

The chain couples TRBV4-1 to TRBJ2-2; D is possibly TRBD2 (6 bases). Germline CDR1 reads MGHRA; CDR2 reads YSYEKL. This CDR3 contains 17 residues. Trimming took off 5 bases at V and 1 base at J, with 17 bases between the two ends. The CDR3, as DNA: TGCGCCAGCAGCGCCAGGAGGGCAGTTCGGAACACCGGGGAGCTGTTTTTT. This gives the protein CASSARRAVRNTGELFF.

The chain employs TRBV28 and TRBJ1-2, with 7 bases lining up with TRBD1. The CDR3 runs to 14 residues. J lost 4 bases, V lost 2 bases, and 4 bases had no gene match. Germline V gene data show CDR1 as MDHEN and CDR2 as SYDVKM. In DNA form, the CDR3 reads TGTGCCAGCAGTTTAGACAGGGTTACCTATGGCTACACCTTC. Its translation is CASSLDRVTYGYTF.

CDR3: CASSLDRGVYGYTF. The CDR3, as DNA: TGTGCCAGCAGCTTGGACAGGGGCGTCTATGGCTACACCTTC. The chain couples TRBV5-8 to TRBJ1-2; 7 nucleotides match TRBD1. Germline V gene data show CDR1 as SGHTS and CDR2 as YDEGEE. The CDR3 totals 14 residues. J gave up 4 bases and V 0 bases, and 3 bases lay outside the gene matches.

This clone was observed once. The CDR3 is CASSVGQTPSEQYF. The CDR3 DNA follows: TGTGCCAGCAGCGTGGGACAGACGCCCTCCGAGCAGTACTTC. The chain recombines TRBV5-4 with TRBJ2-7; 7 bases line up with TRBD1. There are 14 residues in the CDR3. V trimming: 4 bases; J trimming: 6 bases; junction bases outside the gene matches: 10. Germline loops: CDR1 SGHNT, CDR2 YYREEE (reference sequence).

V is TRBV7-6 and J is TRBJ1-3; D uncertain. V gave up 2 bases and J gave up 4 bases, with 12 bases separating them. Germline V gene data show CDR1 as SGHVS and CDR2 as FNYEAQ. CDR3 length equals 15 residues. The CDR3 nucleotides are TGTGCCAGCAGCTTATTCGCGGGGAGGGGAAACACCATATATTTT. Protein product: CASSLFAGRGNTIYF.

The chain couples TRBV6-2 or TRBV6-3 to TRBJ2-5; 13 bases agree with TRBD2. J lost 4 bases, V lost 0 bases, and 2 bases had no gene match. Per the germline V gene, CDR1 is MNHEY and CDR2 is SVGEGT. There are 16 residues in the CDR3. CDR3 sequence (DNA): TGTGCCAGCAGTTACTCCCGACTAGCGGGGGGAGAGACCCAGTACTTC. As protein: CASSYSRLAGGETQYF.

The V gene is TRBV5-1, the J gene TRBJ1-6; D may be TRBD1 (6 bases). V was cut by 4 bases and J by 8 bases, with 19 bases left in between. The CDR3 consists of 16 residues. Germline CDR1 reads SGHRS; CDR2 reads YFSETQ. CDR3 residues: CASSVGHRDTDSPLHF. In DNA, the CDR3 is TGCGCCAGCAGCGTAGGCCACCGGGACACGGATTCACCCCTCCACTTT.

The rearrangement uses TRBV19 and TRBJ1-2; 8 bases match TRBD1. Trimming cost V 6 bases and J 4 bases; bases outside gene matches: 7. The CDR3 has 14 residues. The germline gives CDR1 LNHDA, CDR2 SQIVND (reference sequence). The CDR3 sequence is CASRTGDPLYGYTF. Here the CDR3 DNA reads TGTGCCAGTAGGACAGGGGACCCCCTCTATGGCTACACCTTC.

The rearrangement links TRBV19 to TRBJ2-3, with TRBD2 identical over 9 bases. CDR1 and CDR2 (germline): LNHDA, SQIVND (reference sequence). V was pared by 1 base and J by 3 bases, with 8 bases of the junction left unmatched. The CDR3 totals 17 residues. The CDR3: CASSIVIASGVTDTQYF. The CDR3 bases are TGTGCCAGTAGTATAGTAATTGCTAGCGGGGTTACAGATACGCAGTATTTT.

The chain recombines TRBV18 with TRBJ2-5, with D perhaps matching TRBD1 (6 bases). V was cut by 4 bases and J by 2 bases, with 8 bases left in between. The CDR3 loop spans 13 amino acids. Germline V gene sequence: CDR1 KGHSH, CDR2 LQKENI. In DNA, the CDR3 is TGTGCCAGCTCACTTGGACAGCAAGAGACCCAGTACTTC. Its protein product is CASSLGQQETQYF.

The genes are TRBV9 and TRBJ2-5; D perhaps matches TRBD2 (7 bases). This CDR3 is 16 amino acids long. Trimming cost V 0 bases and J 4 bases, with 16 bases left between them. CDR1 SGDLS and CDR2 YYNGEE come from the germline V gene. The CDR3 sequence is CASSVEGGWQTETQYF. CDR3 sequence (DNA): TGTGCCAGCAGCGTAGAGGGGGGGTGGCAGACAGAGACCCAGTACTTC.

The chain combines TRBV3-1 (or the pseudogene TRBV3-2) with TRBJ2-7, with 10 nucleotides matching TRBD2. CDR1 LGHDT and CDR2 YNNKEL come from the germline V gene (reference sequence). Trimming cost V 9 bases and J 4 bases; bases outside gene matches: 3. CDR3 size: 12 residues. The CDR3 DNA sequence: TGTGCCAGTCGTAGCGGGGGGTACGAGCAGTACTTC. Translated, it gives CASRSGGYEQYF.